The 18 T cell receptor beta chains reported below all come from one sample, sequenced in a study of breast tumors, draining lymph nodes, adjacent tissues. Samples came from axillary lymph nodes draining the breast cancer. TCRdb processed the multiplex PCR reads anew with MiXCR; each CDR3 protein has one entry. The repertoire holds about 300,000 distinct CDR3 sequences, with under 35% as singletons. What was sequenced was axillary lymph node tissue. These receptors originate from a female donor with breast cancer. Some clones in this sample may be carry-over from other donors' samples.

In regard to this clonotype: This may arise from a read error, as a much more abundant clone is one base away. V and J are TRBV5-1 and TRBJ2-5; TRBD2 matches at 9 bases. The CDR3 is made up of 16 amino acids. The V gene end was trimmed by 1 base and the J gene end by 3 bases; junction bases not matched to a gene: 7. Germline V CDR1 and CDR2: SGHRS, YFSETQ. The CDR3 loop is CASSLSLSGRKETQYF. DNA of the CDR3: TGCGCCAGCAGCTTGTCATTAAGCGGGAGGAAAGAGACCCAGTACTTC.

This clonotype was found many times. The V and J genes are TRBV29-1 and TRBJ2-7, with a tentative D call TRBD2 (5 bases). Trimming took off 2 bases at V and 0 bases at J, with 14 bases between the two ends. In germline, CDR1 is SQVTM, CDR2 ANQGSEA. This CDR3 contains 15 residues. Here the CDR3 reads CSVEKWTPSSYEQYF. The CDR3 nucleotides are TGCAGCGTTGAAAAGTGGACTCCGAGCTCCTACGAGCAGTACTTC.

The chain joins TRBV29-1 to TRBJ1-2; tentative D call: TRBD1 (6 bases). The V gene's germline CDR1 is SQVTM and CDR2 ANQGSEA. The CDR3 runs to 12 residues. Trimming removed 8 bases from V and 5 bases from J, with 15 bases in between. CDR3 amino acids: CSLVQGGYGYTF. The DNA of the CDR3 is TGCAGCTTAGTACAGGGAGGGTATGGCTACACCTTC.

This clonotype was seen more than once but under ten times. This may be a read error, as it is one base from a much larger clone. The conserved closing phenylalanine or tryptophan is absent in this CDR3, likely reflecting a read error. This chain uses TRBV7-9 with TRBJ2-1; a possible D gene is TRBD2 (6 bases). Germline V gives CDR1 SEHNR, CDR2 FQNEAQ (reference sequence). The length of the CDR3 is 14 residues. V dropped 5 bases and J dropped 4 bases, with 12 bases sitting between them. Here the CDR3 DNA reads TGTGCCAGCAGCCCCGGGACTTGGTACAATGAGCAGTTCCTC. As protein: CASSPGTWYNEQFL.

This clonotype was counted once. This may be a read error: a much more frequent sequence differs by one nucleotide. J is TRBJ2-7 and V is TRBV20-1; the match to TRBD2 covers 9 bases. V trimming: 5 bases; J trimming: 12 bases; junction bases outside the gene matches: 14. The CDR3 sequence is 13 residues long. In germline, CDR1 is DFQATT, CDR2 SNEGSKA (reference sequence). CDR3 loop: CSALSGSTDARYF. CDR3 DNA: TGCAGTGCTCTTAGCGGGAGTACCGACGCGCGGTACTTC.

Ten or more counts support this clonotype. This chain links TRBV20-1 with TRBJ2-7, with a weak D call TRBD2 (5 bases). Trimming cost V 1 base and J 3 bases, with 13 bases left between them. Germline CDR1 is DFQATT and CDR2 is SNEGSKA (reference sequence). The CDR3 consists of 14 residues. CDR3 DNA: TGCAGTGCTAGAGGCCTGAGGGAGCGCTACGAGCAGTACTTC. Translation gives CSARGLRERYEQYF.

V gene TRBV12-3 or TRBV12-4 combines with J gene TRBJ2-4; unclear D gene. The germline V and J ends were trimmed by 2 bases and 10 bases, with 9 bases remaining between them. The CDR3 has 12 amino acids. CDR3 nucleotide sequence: TGTGCCAGCAGTTTACCGGGCCAAATTCAGTACTTC. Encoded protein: CASSLPGQIQYF.

DNA for the CDR3: TGCAGTGCTAGAGGCCTCGGGACTAGCTGGGTTGATGAAAAACTGTTTTTT. Its protein is CSARGLGTSWVDEKLFF. The J gene is TRBJ1-4, the V gene TRBV20-1; the D gene is possibly TRBD1 (5 bases). V dropped 1 base and J dropped 6 bases, with 21 bases sitting between them. CDR1 and CDR2 (germline): DFQATT, SNEGSKA (reference sequence). The CDR3 has 17 amino acids.

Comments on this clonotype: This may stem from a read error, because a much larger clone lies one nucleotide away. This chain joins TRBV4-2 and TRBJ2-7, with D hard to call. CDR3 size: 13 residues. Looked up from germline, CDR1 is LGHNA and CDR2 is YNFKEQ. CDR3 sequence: CASSRGTPGSLAF. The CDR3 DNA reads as TGTGCCAGCAGCCGAGGTACTCCTGGCTCTCTGGCCTTC.

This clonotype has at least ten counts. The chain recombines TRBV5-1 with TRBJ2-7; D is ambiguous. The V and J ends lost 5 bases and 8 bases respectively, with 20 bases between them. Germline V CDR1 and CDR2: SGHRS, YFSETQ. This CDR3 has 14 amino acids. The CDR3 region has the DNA TGCGCCAGCAGGCTCGGATCCCTCCCAGGAAAGCAGTACTTC. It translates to CASRLGSLPGKQYF.

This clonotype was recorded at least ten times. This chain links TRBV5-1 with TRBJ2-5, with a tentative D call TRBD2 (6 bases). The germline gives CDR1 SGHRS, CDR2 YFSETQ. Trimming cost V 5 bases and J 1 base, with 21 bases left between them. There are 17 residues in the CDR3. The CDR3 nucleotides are TGCGCCAGCAGTCGGACTAATGGGCGGGACGTCCAAGAGACCCAGTACTTC. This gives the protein CASSRTNGRDVQETQYF.

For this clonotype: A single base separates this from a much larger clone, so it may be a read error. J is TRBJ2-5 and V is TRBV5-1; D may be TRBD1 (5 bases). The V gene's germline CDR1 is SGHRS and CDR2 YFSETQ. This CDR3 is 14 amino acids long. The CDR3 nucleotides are TGCGCCAGCACCGCGGACACCCCCCAAGAGGCCCAGTACTTC. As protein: CASTADTPQEAQYF.

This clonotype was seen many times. The CDR3 DNA sequence: TGTGCCAGCACACGGTGGGGACAAGCCAATTCACCCCTCCACTTT. It codes for CASTRWGQANSPLHF. This sequence joins TRBV9 and TRBJ1-6; weak D call: TRBD1 (6 bases). The CDR3 totals 15 residues. Per germline, CDR1 SGDLS and CDR2 YYNGEE. V was clipped by 6 bases and J by 7 bases, with 17 bases between them. Supplemented by reference TRBV9 and TRBJ1-6, the full variable domain reads DSGVTQTPKHLITATGQRVTLRCSPRSGDLSVYWYQQSLDQGLQFLIQYYNGEERAKGNILERFSAQQFPDLHSELNLSSLELGDSALYFCASTRWGQANSPLHFGNGTRLTVT.

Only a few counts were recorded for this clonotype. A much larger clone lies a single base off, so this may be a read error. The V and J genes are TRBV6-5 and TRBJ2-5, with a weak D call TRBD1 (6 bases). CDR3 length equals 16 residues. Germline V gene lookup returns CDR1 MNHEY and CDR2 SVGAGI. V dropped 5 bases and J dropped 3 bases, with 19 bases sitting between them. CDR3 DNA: TGTGCCAGCAGTACCGGGACAAGGGGTACGAAAGAGACCCAGTACTTC. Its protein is CASSTGTRGTKETQYF.

The CDR3 reads CASIPGGPNEKLFF. The CDR3 coding sequence is TGTGCCAGTATTCCGGGCGGGCCAAATGAAAAACTGTTTTTT. This chain uses TRBV19 with TRBJ1-4; D gene unclear. Trimming pared 7 bases from V and 5 bases from J, leaving 14 bases between. Germline CDR1 reads LNHDA; CDR2 reads SQIVND (reference sequence). CDR3 length equals 14 residues. Variable domain in full (rest from reference TRBV19 and TRBJ1-4): DGGITQSPKYLFRKEGQNVTLSCEQNLNHDAMYWYRQDPGQGLRLIYYSQIVNDFQKGDIAEGYSVSREKKESFPLTVTSAQKNPTAFYLCASIPGGPNEKLFFGSGTQLSVL.

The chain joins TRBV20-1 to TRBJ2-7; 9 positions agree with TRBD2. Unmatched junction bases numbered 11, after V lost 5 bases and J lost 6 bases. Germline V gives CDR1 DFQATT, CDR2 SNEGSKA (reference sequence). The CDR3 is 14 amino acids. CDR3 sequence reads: CSALPGLAASEQYF. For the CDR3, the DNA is TGCAGTGCTTTACCGGGACTAGCAGCCTCCGAGCAGTACTTC.

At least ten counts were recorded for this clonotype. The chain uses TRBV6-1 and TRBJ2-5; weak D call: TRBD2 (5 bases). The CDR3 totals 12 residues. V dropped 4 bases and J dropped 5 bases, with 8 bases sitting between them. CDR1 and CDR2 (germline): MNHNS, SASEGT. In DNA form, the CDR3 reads TGTGCCAGCAGTGTGAGGGCGGAGACCCAGTACTTC. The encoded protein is CASSVRAETQYF.

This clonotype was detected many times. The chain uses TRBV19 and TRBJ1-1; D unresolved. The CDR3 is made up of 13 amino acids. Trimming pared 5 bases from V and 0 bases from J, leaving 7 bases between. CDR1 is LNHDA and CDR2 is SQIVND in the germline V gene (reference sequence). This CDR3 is CASSPTMNTEAFF. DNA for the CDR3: TGTGCCAGTAGTCCGACGATGAACACTGAAGCTTTCTTT.